This T cell receptor beta chain was recorded in a study of cytotoxic CD8 clonotypes in ibrutinib-treated CLL. Study-wide results and caveats: Clonality climbed at ibrutinib response, then dropped toward baseline at progression.

Sequenced by immunoSEQ multiplex PCR; TCRdb stores in-frame clones only, minus some. The sample holds about 45,000 clones, 65% seen once. A word on this clone: The antigen is undetermined.

This clonotype was sampled from a human donor with chronic lymphocytic leukemia. This specimen consisted of PBMCs, obtained after 24 months of ibrutinib treatment.

CDR3 nucleotides: TGCGCCAGCAGCCGGGCTAGCGGGTGGCCTACCTACGAGCAGTACTTC. Translated, it gives CASSRASGWPTYEQYF. The rearrangement uses TRBV5-1 and TRBJ2-7; 8 bases are shared with TRBD2. After removal of 4 bases from V and 2 bases from J, the junction contained 11 bases not matched to a gene. This CDR3 has 16 residues. The germline gives CDR1 SGHRS, CDR2 YFSETQ. Complete variable domain (other parts from reference TRBV5-1 and TRBJ2-7): KAGVTQTPRYLIKTRGQQVTLSCSPISGHRSVSWYQQTPGQGLQFLFEYFSETQRNKGNFPGRFSGRQFSNSRSEMNVSTLELGDSALYLCASSRASGWPTYEQYFGPGTRLTVT.